This TCR beta chain appears in the sequencing data of a study of T cell repertoires in cytomegalovirus infection. Study-level background: TCR beta signatures that were public indicated CMV infection and matching HLA type.

Study results and limitations: Ex vivo, HLA-C-restricted CMV-specific TCR beta clonotypes prevailed over the rest of the response. Identification of carriers of CMV plus the relevant HLA was performed using cumulative public TCR beta family frequency.

This clonotype has ten or more counts. Its cognate antigen is unknown. TCRdb redid the calling of the reads with MiXCR, one entry per CDR3 protein. Counted here are under 200,000 distinct CDR3 sequences, less than 9.5% occurring once; the ten biggest clones make up about 4.6%. V gave up 4 bases and J gave up 3 bases, with 6 bases separating them. Germline lookup yields CDR1 MDHEN and CDR2 SYDVKM. This CDR3 spans 12 amino acids. The chain links TRBV28 to TRBJ1-1; no clear D gene. Sequenced: PBMCs. This TCR was sampled from a human donor in good health (CMV status not recorded). Some clones in this sample may be carry-over from other donors' samples. The CDR3 DNA reads as TGTGCCAGCAGTTCTGGAGACACTGAAGCTTTCTTT. It yields the protein CASSSGDTEAFF. Full variable domain (missing parts from reference TRBV28 and TRBJ1-1): DVKVTQSSRYLVKRTGEKVFLECVQDMDHENMFWYRQDPGLGLRLIYFSYDVKMKEKGDIPEGYSVSREKKERFSLILESASTNQTSMYLCASSSGDTEAFFGQGTRLTVV.